This T cell receptor beta chain was sequenced in a study of T cell responses to AZD1222 COVID-19 vaccine. Study-wide findings and caveats: Spike-specific TCR breadth rose after two AZD1222 doses, and depth rose as well. Most donors were white British and more were female, and clonal diversity was possibly underestimated.

V was trimmed by 0 bases and J by 11 bases, leaving 17 bases between them. Germline V CDR1 and CDR2: SGHRS, YFSETQ. This CDR3 is built from 14 residues. Comments on this clone: Its antigen is unknown.

Clones were read by immunoSEQ multiplex PCR, and TCRdb kept only the in-frame ones, dropping some. The sample includes under 300,000 clones, more than 85% of them seen just once. This specimen was peripheral blood, taken on day 0 of AZD1222 vaccination. The clonotype comes from an adult in good health. The V call is TRBV5-1, the J call TRBJ1-1; weak D call: TRBD1 (6 bases). CDR3 in amino acids: CASSLAGTPSGAFF. CDR3 DNA: TGCGCCAGCAGCTTGGCCGGGACACCTTCGGGCGCTTTCTTT.